Below are 4 T cell receptor beta chains sequenced from a single sample in a study of lymphopenia after photon versus proton radiotherapy. This table comes from immunoSEQ multiplex PCR, and its TCRdb copy is limited to in-frame clones, with some not included. The table lists around 29,000 clones, about 94% of them singletons. The sample in question was peripheral blood, obtained from a patient treated with photon-based radiotherapy. These receptors came from a woman aged 45-60 years with cholangiocarcinoma.

This chain connects TRBV6-5 to TRBJ1-3; maybe TRBD1 (5 bases). V gave up 5 bases and J gave up 8 bases, with 16 bases separating them. The germline CDR1 and CDR2 sequences are MNHEY and SVGAGI. The CDR3 runs 14 residues. CDR3 in amino acids: CASSPTTQGYTIYF. DNA of the CDR3: TGTGCCAGCAGTCCAACCACTCAGGGTTACACCATATATTTT.

The V and J genes are TRBV7-9 and TRBJ1-2; 10 bases are shared with TRBD1. The CDR3 spans 18 residues. Unmatched junction bases numbered 13, after V lost 4 bases and J lost 2 bases. Germline CDR1 SEHNR, CDR2 FQNEAQ (reference sequence). This CDR3 is CASSSSGPRDRGNYGYTF. Here the CDR3 DNA reads TGTGCCAGCAGCTCCAGTGGCCCCCGGGACAGGGGCAACTATGGCTACACCTTC.

The V call is TRBV19, the J call TRBJ2-7; the D call may be TRBD1 or TRBD2 (5 bases each). The CDR3 totals 17 residues. Germline CDR1 and CDR2: LNHDA and SQIVND (reference sequence). Trimming stripped 1 base from V and 0 bases from J, with 16 bases between. CDR3 sequence reads: CASSIVPGPPSSYEQYF. The CDR3 nucleotides are TGTGCCAGTAGTATAGTTCCGGGACCTCCGAGCTCCTACGAGCAGTACTTC. The full variable domain, in which reference TRBV19 and TRBJ2-7 provide the parts outside the CDR3, is DGGITQSPKYLFRKEGQNVTLSCEQNLNHDAMYWYRQDPGQGLRLIYYSQIVNDFQKGDIAEGYSVSREKKESFPLTVTSAQKNPTAFYLCASSIVPGPPSSYEQYFGPGTRLTVT.

A single count supports this clone. The chain employs TRBV7-2 and TRBJ2-5; TRBD2 agrees at 9 bases. The CDR3 is 19 amino acids. Germline CDR1 is SGHTA and CDR2 is FQGNSA. Trimming took 1 base from V and 7 from J; bases not matched to a gene: 19. The CDR3 region has the DNA TGTGCCAGCAGCTTAGATCGGTGGGCGGGGGGGCCTTACACAGGGACCCAGTACTTC. It specifies CASSLDRWAGGPYTGTQYF.